These T cell receptor beta chains were read from a single sample in a study of neurological immune-mediated disorders. TCRdb reprocessed the 5' RACE reads via MiXCR and lists one record per CDR3 protein. The sample lists around 44,000 distinct CDR3 sequences; about 14% were seen once. Sequencing was carried out using CD4+ T cells from blood. The receptors were gathered from a woman aged 55-75 years with HTLV-1-associated myelopathy (HAM/TSP). The CDR3 runs from the conserved cysteine through the conserved F or W. Each record gives: CDR3 protein, V gene, J gene.

CDR3aa: CAGRQAGEETQYF
v_gene: TRBV3-1
j_gene: TRBJ2-5

CDR3aa: CAILRLRGNQPQHF
v_gene: TRBV18
j_gene: TRBJ1-5

CDR3aa: CSARDLRQGGYYEQYF
v_gene: TRBV20-1
j_gene: TRBJ2-7

CDR3aa: CASSLGDSRETQYF
v_gene: TRBV5-1
j_gene: TRBJ2-5

CDR3aa: CASSLLWSTEAFF
v_gene: TRBV7-9
j_gene: TRBJ1-1

CDR3aa: CSARRAGNTEAFF
v_gene: TRBV20-1
j_gene: TRBJ1-1

CDR3aa: CSASSGTGDYGYTF
v_gene: TRBV20-1
j_gene: TRBJ1-2

CDR3aa: CASSLYSDSLETQYF
v_gene: TRBV5-1
j_gene: TRBJ2-5

CDR3aa: CASSVLMGGSNTGELFF
v_gene: TRBV7-9
j_gene: TRBJ2-2

CDR3aa: CASSPDRGVNEQFF
v_gene: TRBV5-1
j_gene: TRBJ2-1

CDR3aa: CASSRGPLGEIDTQYF
v_gene: TRBV5-1
j_gene: TRBJ2-3

CDR3aa: CASSLAQVMAAYNEQFF
v_gene: TRBV7-9
j_gene: TRBJ2-1

CDR3aa: CSAKTGGQETQYF
v_gene: TRBV20-1
j_gene: TRBJ2-5

CDR3aa: CASSIGPGIIAKNIQYF
v_gene: TRBV19
j_gene: TRBJ2-4

CDR3aa: CASSLANRGASGYTF
v_gene: TRBV5-1
j_gene: TRBJ1-2

CDR3aa: CSASVAGRLDTQYF
v_gene: TRBV20-1
j_gene: TRBJ2-3

CDR3aa: CASSFNRDNTEAFF
v_gene: TRBV5-6
j_gene: TRBJ1-1

CDR3aa: CSASQGANYGYTF
v_gene: TRBV20-1
j_gene: TRBJ1-2

CDR3aa: CASSQDTGLAANEQFF
v_gene: TRBV4-3
j_gene: TRBJ2-1

CDR3aa: CASSLKASISQGGYTF
v_gene: TRBV5-1
j_gene: TRBJ1-2

CDR3aa: CASRRDRLATNEKLFF
v_gene: TRBV19
j_gene: TRBJ1-4

CDR3aa: CAWTKGRYGYTF
v_gene: TRBV30
j_gene: TRBJ1-2

CDR3aa: CASSRLASGTGELFF
v_gene: TRBV5-1
j_gene: TRBJ2-2

CDR3aa: CASSFDGGASEQYF
v_gene: TRBV5-1
j_gene: TRBJ2-7

CDR3aa: CSVQGWHGYTF
v_gene: TRBV29-1
j_gene: TRBJ1-2

CDR3aa: CSARGEQGIVETQYF
v_gene: TRBV20-1
j_gene: TRBJ2-5

CDR3aa: CAAASGTGMDTQYF
v_gene: TRBV10-3
j_gene: TRBJ2-3

CDR3aa: CASSSTAYTEAFF
v_gene: TRBV6-5
j_gene: TRBJ1-1

CDR3aa: CASSYDQGGSYNSPLHF
v_gene: TRBV6-5
j_gene: TRBJ1-6

CDR3aa: CSASRSGTTQETQYF
v_gene: TRBV20-1
j_gene: TRBJ2-5

CDR3aa: CASSRVRGNTDTQYF
v_gene: TRBV7-2
j_gene: TRBJ2-3

CDR3aa: CSASTSGGIDNEQFF
v_gene: TRBV20-1
j_gene: TRBJ2-1

CDR3aa: CASRALGLAGPTGELFF
v_gene: TRBV12-3/TRBV12-4
j_gene: TRBJ2-2